The clone carrying this T cell receptor beta chain was detected many times. No antigen is known for it. The CDR3 length is 15 residues. Losses at the gene ends were 4 bases for V and 3 bases for J; bases not matched to a gene: 3. The germline V gene encodes CDR1 SGHRS and CDR2 YFSETQ. These data belong to a study of T cells in Graves' hyperthyroidism and ophthalmopathy. Amplification of TCR beta CDR3 regions was performed using RNA transcripts as template. The HTBI primer set was used in a first-round RT-PCR of the TCR CDR3. TCRdb re-analysed the multiplex PCR reads in MiXCR, keeping a single row per CDR3 protein. Found here are 550,000 to 700,000 distinct CDR3 sequences, 46% of them singletons; the top ten hold roughly 19%. Patients having uncontrolled infection, another autoimmune disease, pregnancy or lactation were not included. Study-level results: The model anticipated ophthalmopathy a median about six months pre-onset. Most thyroid clonotypes expanded above 0.001 were also detected in blood. Classification by a 13 V-J model distinguished ophthalmopathy from stable hyperthyroidism.

The TCR originated in an adult woman with Graves' disease, either hyperthyroidism or ophthalmopathy (not recorded which). The sequenced sample was peripheral blood or thyroid tissue (not recorded which). J is TRBJ2-5 and V is TRBV5-1; TRBD2 matches at 13 bases. CDR3 region: CASSPGLAGEETQYF. CDR3 DNA: TGCGCCAGCAGCCCCGGACTAGCGGGAGAAGAGACCCAGTACTTC.